The 16 T cell receptor beta chains listed next were all sequenced from one sample in a study of naive and memory T cell subsets. The study, taken as a whole, reports: Naive repertoires, especially CD8, held a few larger clonotypes, possibly memory cells re-expressing CD45RA.

Both TRBC1 and TRBC2 were covered by a beta constant-region primer of two equimolar oligonucleotides. Four rounds of PCR amplified the ligated cDNA using nested alpha and beta constant-region primers plus SP2. A single record per CDR3 protein comes from TCRdb applying MiXCR to the UMI-ligation and nested PCR reads. Among about 150,000 distinct CDR3 sequences, approximately 22% were seen once, and the ten largest hold 0.11%. Antigen specificity for these receptors is unknown. Sequencing was done on a sample of naive CD4+ T cells from blood. The receptors shown here come from a human donor in good health.

This chain uses TRBV2 with TRBJ2-3; D not resolved. CDR1 and CDR2 from the germline V gene are SNHLY and FYNNEI. With 1 base removed from V and 0 bases from J, the gap between germline ends came to 8 bases. The length of the CDR3 is 15 residues. The DNA for the CDR3 is TGTGCCAGCAGTGAAGGTCGGCCAAGCACAGATACGCAGTATTTT. Translation: CASSEGRPSTDTQYF.

V gene TRBV15 combines with J gene TRBJ1-4; D is unclear. CDR3 length equals 12 residues. Trimming removed 1 base from V and 6 bases from J, with 3 bases in between. Germline V lookup: CDR1 LNHNV, CDR2 YYDKDF (reference sequence). CDR3 sequence (DNA): TGTGCCACCAGCAGAGTTGATGAAAAACTGTTTTTT. Encoded protein: CATSRVDEKLFF.

This chain joins TRBV24-1 and TRBJ2-1; 7 nucleotides agree with TRBD2. Germline CDR1 and CDR2: KGHDR and SFDVKD. The CDR3 totals 17 residues. Trimming removed 1 base from V and 2 bases from J; junction bases left unmatched: 7. CDR3 amino acids: CATSDFRRETTYNEQFF. The CDR3 bases are TGTGCCACCAGTGATTTTCGGCGGGAGACTACCTACAATGAGCAGTTCTTC.

This clonotype was seen more than once but under ten times. V gene TRBV28 combines with J gene TRBJ2-6; D is uncertain. With 5 bases removed from V and 0 bases from J, the gap between germline ends came to 5 bases. The CDR3 spans 14 residues. Per germline, CDR1 MDHEN and CDR2 SYDVKM. The CDR3 loop is CASSQISGANVLTF. Written as DNA, the CDR3 is TGTGCCAGCAGTCAGATCTCTGGGGCCAACGTCCTGACTTTC. The full variable domain, its missing parts supplied by reference TRBV28 and TRBJ2-6, is DVKVTQSSRYLVKRTGEKVFLECVQDMDHENMFWYRQDPGLGLRLIYFSYDVKMKEKGDIPEGYSVSREKKERFSLILESASTNQTSMYLCASSQISGANVLTFGAGSRLTVL.

This clonotype has more than one count but fewer than ten. The chain has TRBV6-5 and TRBJ2-1; a weak D match, TRBD1 (6 bases). The V end lost 4 bases, the J end lost 1 base, and 8 bases lay between the germline ends. There are 14 residues in the CDR3. Per the germline V gene, CDR1 is MNHEY and CDR2 is SVGAGI. The CDR3 here is CASSSQGSYNEQFF. CDR3 bases: TGTGCCAGCAGTTCACAGGGTTCCTACAATGAGCAGTTCTTC.

This clonotype occurred many times. The chain combines TRBV18 with TRBJ2-5, with D possibly matching TRBD2 (6 bases). V dropped 3 bases and J dropped 4 bases, with 6 bases sitting between them. Germline values: CDR1 KGHSH, CDR2 LQKENI. The CDR3 extends over 12 amino acids. The CDR3 here is CASSPRGETQYF. Here the CDR3 DNA reads TGTGCCAGCTCACCGCGGGGAGAGACCCAGTACTTC. The full variable domain, rest sourced from reference TRBV18 and TRBJ2-5, is NAGVMQNPRHLVRRRGQEARLRCSPMKGHSHVYWYRQLPEEGLKFMVYLQKENIIDESGMPKERFSAEFPKEGPSILRIQQVVRGDSAAYFCASSPRGETQYFGPGTRLLVL.

The chain links TRBV30 to TRBJ1-1, with a tentative D call TRBD1 (5 bases). The CDR3 consists of 11 residues. Per germline, CDR1 GTSNPN and CDR2 SVGIG (reference sequence). This chain's CDR3 is CASGRNTEAFF. For the CDR3, the DNA is TGTGCTTCAGGGAGGAACACTGAAGCTTTCTTT.

The chain joins TRBV29-1 to TRBJ1-1, with D unresolved. The CDR3 spans 11 residues. V lost 5 bases to trimming and J lost 3 bases, with 7 bases between them. CDR1 and CDR2 from the germline V gene are SQVTM and ANQGSEA. The CDR3 protein is CSVFFYTEAFF. CDR3 nucleotides: TGCAGCGTTTTTTTTTACACTGAAGCTTTCTTT.

The V gene is TRBV6-2 or TRBV6-3, the J gene TRBJ2-5, with 8 positions matching TRBD2. Germline V lookup: CDR1 MNHEY, CDR2 SVGEGT. The V and J ends lost 2 bases and 4 bases, in that order; junction bases with no gene match: 3. The CDR3 spans 14 residues. This chain's CDR3 is CASSYTLAGETQYF. In nucleotides, the CDR3 is TGTGCCAGCAGTTACACTCTAGCGGGAGAGACCCAGTACTTC.

This clonotype showed up many times. This rearrangement joins TRBV7-6 to TRBJ2-7; 8 positions match TRBD1. J was trimmed by 5 bases and V by 1 base; bases with no gene match: 4. The CDR3 covers 14 residues. Per the germline V gene, CDR1 is SGHVS and CDR2 is FNYEAQ. This CDR3 is CASSLGTGSDEQYF. The CDR3 nucleotides read TGTGCCAGCAGCTTAGGGACAGGGAGCGACGAGCAGTACTTC.

The chain uses TRBV5-1 and TRBJ2-3; the match to TRBD1 covers 7 bases. The ends lost 4 bases at V and 2 bases at J; junction bases unmatched: 4. The CDR3 extends over 14 amino acids. Germline V gene data show CDR1 as SGHRS and CDR2 as YFSETQ. The CDR3 is CASSGGQLTDTQYF. CDR3 sequence (DNA): TGCGCCAGCAGCGGGGGACAGCTCACAGATACGCAGTATTTT.

This clonotype was counted many times. The rearrangement uses TRBV7-3 and TRBJ2-3, with D possibly being TRBD1 (6 bases). The ends were cut back, 5 bases at V and 4 bases at J, with 13 bases in the middle. Germline assignment: CDR1 SGHTA and CDR2 FQGTGA. This CDR3 is built from 14 residues. This chain's CDR3 is CASSLQGPPDTQYF. The CDR3, as DNA: TGTGCCAGCAGCCTACAGGGCCCCCCAGATACGCAGTATTTT.

The rearrangement links TRBV11-2 to TRBJ2-3; D not resolved. Germline V gene data show CDR1 as SGHAT and CDR2 as FQNNGV. The ends were cut back, 6 bases at V and 2 bases at J, with 9 bases in the middle. The CDR3 is 13 amino acids. The CDR3 spells CASRVEFTDTQYF. The CDR3 DNA is TGTGCCAGCAGGGTTGAGTTCACAGATACGCAGTATTTT.

The chain's CDR3 is CAISDGHMNTEAFF. The CDR3 region has the DNA TGTGCCATCAGTGACGGACACATGAACACTGAAGCTTTCTTT. The chain recombines TRBV10-3 with TRBJ1-1, with a tentative D call TRBD1 (5 bases). Germline CDR1 and CDR2: ENHRY and SYGVKD. The CDR3 consists of 14 residues. The V gene lost 3 bases and the J gene lost 0 bases, with 8 bases spanning the gap.

Turning to this clonotype: The CDR3 carries no conserved terminal phenylalanine or tryptophan, so it likely arises from a read error. The rearrangement joins TRBV12-5 to TRBJ1-5; D is unclear. CDR3 length equals 16 residues. The V gene's germline CDR1 is LGHNT and CDR2 FRNRAP. V lost 0 bases and J 0 bases, leaving 9 bases between the germline ends. The CDR3 nucleotides are TGTGCTAGTGGTTTGGTAGGAGGCATTAGCAATCAGCCCCAGCATTCT. Translating it yields CASGLVGGISNQPQHS.

This chain connects TRBV2 to TRBJ2-1, with a tentative D call TRBD2 (6 bases). The CDR3 sequence is 15 residues long. V lost 5 bases and J lost 2, with 13 bases in between. Germline V gene data show CDR1 as SNHLY and CDR2 as FYNNEI. CDR3 DNA: TGTGCCAGCAGTCCGAGAAGCGGGCCCTACAATGAGCAGTTCTTC. Translated, it gives CASSPRSGPYNEQFF. Complete variable domain (other parts from reference TRBV2 and TRBJ2-1): EPEVTQTPSHQVTQMGQEVILRCVPISNHLYFYWYRQILGQKVEFLVSFYNNEISEKSEIFDDQFSVERPDGSNFTLKIRSTKLEDSAMYFCASSPRSGPYNEQFFGPGTRLTVL.